The text below deals with one T cell receptor (beta chain). In the study's own analysis: Nucleated cell number was recorded as an estimate derived from reference gene primer amplification. Repertoires were generated with immunoSEQ multiplex PCR, while TCRdb's copy carries only in-frame clones and drops some. The DNA gave D and trimming, while V, J and clone size come from that table. This table has 15,000 to 20,000 clones, about 81% appearing once. These data are taken from a study of blood T cell repertoires in COVID-19. On the study more broadly: Collection of acute and convalescent COVID-19 samples took place in the United States, Italy and Spain. The analysed material was cDNA or gDNA that came from T cells, B-cell-depleted T cells, or PBMCs.

CDR1 is SGHVS and CDR2 is FQNEAQ in the germline V gene. This CDR3 comprises 14 residues. Trimming took 5 bases from V and 1 from J, leaving 11 bases between them. The sequence came from a man aged 55 to 70 with acute or convalescent COVID-19. Sequencing used peripheral blood. The chain uses TRBV7-8 and TRBJ1-1, with TRBD1 as a possible D gene (5 bases). CDR3 loop: CASSTSGQNTEAFF. The CDR3 region has the DNA TGTGCCAGCAGCACCTCCGGACAGAACACTGAAGCTTTCTTT.